This entry features one T cell receptor (beta chain) sequence. Its antigen is not identified. The sample comes from a study of CD8 T cells in ankylosing spondylitis. Study-level points and caveats: Disease-linked clones reportedly showed significant enrichment in matched ankylosing spondylitis synovial fluid. CD8+ by phenotype, disease-linked clones were relatively rare in peripheral blood.

TCRdb used MiXCR to reprocess the 5' RACE reads, holding one entry per CDR3 protein. Here the sample spans 250,000 to 300,000 distinct CDR3 sequences, around 19% being singletons. V gave up 5 bases and J gave up 8 bases, with 15 bases separating them. This CDR3 spans 14 amino acids. The clonotype comes from a male donor with ankylosing spondylitis or in good health (not recorded which). The sample was blood, either unsorted or a sorted T cell fraction (not recorded which). This chain connects TRBV12-3 or TRBV12-4 to TRBJ1-4; the D gene is possibly TRBD1 (6 bases). CDR3 in amino acids: CASSHDRLKEKLFF. CDR3 nucleotides: TGTGCCAGCAGTCACGACAGGCTTAAGGAAAAACTGTTTTTT.